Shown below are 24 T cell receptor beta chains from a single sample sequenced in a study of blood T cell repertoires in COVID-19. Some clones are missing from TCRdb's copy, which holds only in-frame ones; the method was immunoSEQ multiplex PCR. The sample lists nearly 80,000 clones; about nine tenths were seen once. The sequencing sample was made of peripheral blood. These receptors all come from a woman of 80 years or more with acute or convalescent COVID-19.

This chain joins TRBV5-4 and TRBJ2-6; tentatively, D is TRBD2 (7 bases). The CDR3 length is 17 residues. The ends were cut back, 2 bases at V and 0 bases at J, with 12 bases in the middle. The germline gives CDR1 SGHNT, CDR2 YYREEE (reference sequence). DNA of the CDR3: TGTGCCAGCAGCTTAGGAGGGGGGGGCTCTGGGGCCAACGTCCTGACTTTC. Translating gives CASSLGGGGSGANVLTF.

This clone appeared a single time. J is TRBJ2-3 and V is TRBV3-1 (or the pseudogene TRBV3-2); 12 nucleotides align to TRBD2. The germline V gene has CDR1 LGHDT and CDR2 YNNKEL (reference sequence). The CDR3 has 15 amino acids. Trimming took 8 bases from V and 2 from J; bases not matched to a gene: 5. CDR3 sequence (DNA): TGTGCCAGCTCCGGACTAGCGGGGTCCACAGATACGCAGTATTTT. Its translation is CASSGLAGSTDTQYF.

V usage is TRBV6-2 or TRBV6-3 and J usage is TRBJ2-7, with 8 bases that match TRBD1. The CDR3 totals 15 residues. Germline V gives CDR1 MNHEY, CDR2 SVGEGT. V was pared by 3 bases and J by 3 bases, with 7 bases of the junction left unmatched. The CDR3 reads CASSYRGQGLYEQYF. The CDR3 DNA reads TGTGCCAGCAGTTATAGAGGACAGGGCCTCTACGAGCAGTACTTC.

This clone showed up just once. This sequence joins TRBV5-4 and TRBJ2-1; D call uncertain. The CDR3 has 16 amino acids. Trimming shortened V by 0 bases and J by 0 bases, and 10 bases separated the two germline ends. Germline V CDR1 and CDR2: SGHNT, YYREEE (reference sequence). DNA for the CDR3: TGTGCCAGCAGCTTGGGTGTCGTCCCCTCCTACAATGAGCAGTTCTTC. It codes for CASSLGVVPSYNEQFF.

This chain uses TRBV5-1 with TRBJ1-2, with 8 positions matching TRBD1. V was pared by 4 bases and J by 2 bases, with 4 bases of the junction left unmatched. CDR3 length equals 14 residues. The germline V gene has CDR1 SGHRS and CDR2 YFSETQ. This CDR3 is CASSRTGINYGYTF. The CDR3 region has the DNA TGCGCCAGCAGCAGGACAGGGATAAACTATGGCTACACCTTC.

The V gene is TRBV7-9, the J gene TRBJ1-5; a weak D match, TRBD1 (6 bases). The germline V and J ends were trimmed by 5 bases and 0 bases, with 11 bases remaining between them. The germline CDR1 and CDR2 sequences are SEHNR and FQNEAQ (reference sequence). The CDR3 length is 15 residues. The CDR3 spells CASSGRGNSNQPQHF. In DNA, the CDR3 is TGTGCCAGCAGCGGCAGGGGTAATAGCAATCAGCCCCAGCATTTT.

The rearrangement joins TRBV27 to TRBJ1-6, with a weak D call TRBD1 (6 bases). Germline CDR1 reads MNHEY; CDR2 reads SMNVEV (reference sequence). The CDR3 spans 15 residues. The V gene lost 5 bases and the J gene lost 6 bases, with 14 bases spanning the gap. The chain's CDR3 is CASSPDSLRNSPLHF. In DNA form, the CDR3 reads TGTGCCAGCAGTCCGGACAGCTTGCGTAATTCACCCCTCCACTTT.

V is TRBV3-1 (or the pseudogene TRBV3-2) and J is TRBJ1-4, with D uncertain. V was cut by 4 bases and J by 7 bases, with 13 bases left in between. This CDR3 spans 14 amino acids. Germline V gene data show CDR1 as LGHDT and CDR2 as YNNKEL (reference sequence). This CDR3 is CASSRAALSEKLFF. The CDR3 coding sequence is TGTGCCAGCAGCCGAGCGGCGCTGAGTGAAAAACTGTTTTTT.

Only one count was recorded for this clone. The CDR3 reads CASSIGWGLGYTF. The DNA of the CDR3 is TGTGCCAGTAGTATAGGGTGGGGACTTGGCTACACCTTC. This chain joins TRBV19 and TRBJ1-2, with D maybe TRBD1 (5 bases). Between the trimmed V and J ends, which lost 1 base and 7 bases, there was a span of 10 bases. The CDR3 has 13 residues. CDR1 LNHDA and CDR2 SQIVND come from the germline V gene (reference sequence).

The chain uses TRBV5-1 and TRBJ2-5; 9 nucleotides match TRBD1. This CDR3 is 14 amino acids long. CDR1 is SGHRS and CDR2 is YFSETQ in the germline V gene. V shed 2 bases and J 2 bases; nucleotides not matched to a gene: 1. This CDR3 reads CASSLQGAQETQYF. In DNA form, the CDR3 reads TGCGCCAGCAGCTTACAGGGGGCACAAGAGACCCAGTACTTC.

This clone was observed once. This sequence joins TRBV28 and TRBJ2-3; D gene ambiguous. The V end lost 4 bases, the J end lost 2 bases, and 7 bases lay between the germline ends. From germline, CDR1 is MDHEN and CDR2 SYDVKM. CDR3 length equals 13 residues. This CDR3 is CASSSGATDTQYF. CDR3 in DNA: TGTGCCAGCAGTTCAGGCGCCACAGATACGCAGTATTTT. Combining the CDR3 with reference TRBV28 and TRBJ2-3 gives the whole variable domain DVKVTQSSRYLVKRTGEKVFLECVQDMDHENMFWYRQDPGLGLRLIYFSYDVKMKEKGDIPEGYSVSREKKERFSLILESASTNQTSMYLCASSSGATDTQYFGPGTRLTVL.

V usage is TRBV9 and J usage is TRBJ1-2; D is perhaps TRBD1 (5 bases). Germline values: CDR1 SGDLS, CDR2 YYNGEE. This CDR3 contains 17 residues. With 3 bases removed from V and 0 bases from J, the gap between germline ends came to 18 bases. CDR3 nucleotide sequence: TGTGCCAGCAGCGGGCGGGGCAGAGGATCTTCTAACTATGGCTACACCTTC. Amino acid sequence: CASSGRGRGSSNYGYTF.

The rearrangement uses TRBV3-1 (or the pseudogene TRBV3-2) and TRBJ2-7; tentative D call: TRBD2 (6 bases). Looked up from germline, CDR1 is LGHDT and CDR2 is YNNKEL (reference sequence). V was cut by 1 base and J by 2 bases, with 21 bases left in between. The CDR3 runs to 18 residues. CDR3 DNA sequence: TGTGCCAGCAGCCAAGGTGGCATAGCCGGGACTGGGGCCTACGAGCAGTACTTC. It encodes CASSQGGIAGTGAYEQYF.

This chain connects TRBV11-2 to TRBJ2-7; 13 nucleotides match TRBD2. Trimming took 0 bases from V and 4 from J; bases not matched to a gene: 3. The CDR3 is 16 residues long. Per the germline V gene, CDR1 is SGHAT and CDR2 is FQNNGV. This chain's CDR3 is CASSLELAGGRYEQYF. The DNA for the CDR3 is TGTGCCAGCAGCTTAGAACTAGCGGGGGGGCGGTACGAGCAGTACTTC.

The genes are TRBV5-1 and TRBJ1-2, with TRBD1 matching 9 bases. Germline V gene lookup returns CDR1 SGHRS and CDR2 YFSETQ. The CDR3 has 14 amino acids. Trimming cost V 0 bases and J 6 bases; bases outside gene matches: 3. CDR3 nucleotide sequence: TGCGCCAGCAGCTTGGACAGGGGGCCTAATGGCTACACCTTC. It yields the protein CASSLDRGPNGYTF. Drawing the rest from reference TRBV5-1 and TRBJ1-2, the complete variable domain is KAGVTQTPRYLIKTRGQQVTLSCSPISGHRSVSWYQQTPGQGLQFLFEYFSETQRNKGNFPGRFSGRQFSNSRSEMNVSTLELGDSALYLCASSLDRGPNGYTFGSGTRLTVV.

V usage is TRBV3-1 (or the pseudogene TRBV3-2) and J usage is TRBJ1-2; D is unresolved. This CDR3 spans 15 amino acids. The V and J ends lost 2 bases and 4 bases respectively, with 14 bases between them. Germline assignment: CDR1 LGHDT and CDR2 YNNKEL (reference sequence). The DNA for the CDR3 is TGTGCCAGCAGCCAAAGTTTCCGGGGAACCTATGGCTACACCTTC. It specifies CASSQSFRGTYGYTF.

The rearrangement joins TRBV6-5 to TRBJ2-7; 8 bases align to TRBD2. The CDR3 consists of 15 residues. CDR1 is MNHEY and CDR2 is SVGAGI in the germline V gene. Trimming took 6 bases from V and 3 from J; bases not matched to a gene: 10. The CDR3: CASSQDGRAHYEQYF. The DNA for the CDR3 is TGTGCCAGCAGCCAAGACGGGAGGGCCCACTACGAGCAGTACTTC.

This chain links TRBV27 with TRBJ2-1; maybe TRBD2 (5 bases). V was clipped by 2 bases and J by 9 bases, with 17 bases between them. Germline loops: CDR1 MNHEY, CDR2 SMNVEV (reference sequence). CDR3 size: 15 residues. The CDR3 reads CASSLLGYRGSEQFF. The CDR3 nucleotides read TGTGCCAGCAGTTTACTAGGGTATCGAGGGAGTGAGCAGTTCTTC.

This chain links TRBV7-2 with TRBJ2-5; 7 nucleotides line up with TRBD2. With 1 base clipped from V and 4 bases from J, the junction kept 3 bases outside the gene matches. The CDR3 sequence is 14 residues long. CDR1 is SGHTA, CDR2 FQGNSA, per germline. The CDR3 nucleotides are TGTGCCAGCAGCTTAGAGCGCGGGGGAGAGACCCAGTACTTC. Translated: CASSLERGGETQYF.

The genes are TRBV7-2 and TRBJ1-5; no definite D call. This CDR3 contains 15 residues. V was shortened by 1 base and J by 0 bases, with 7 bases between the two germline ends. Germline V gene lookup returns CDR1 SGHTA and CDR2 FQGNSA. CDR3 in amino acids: CASSLGSDSNQPQHF. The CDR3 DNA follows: TGTGCCAGCAGCTTAGGCAGTGATAGCAATCAGCCCCAGCATTTT.

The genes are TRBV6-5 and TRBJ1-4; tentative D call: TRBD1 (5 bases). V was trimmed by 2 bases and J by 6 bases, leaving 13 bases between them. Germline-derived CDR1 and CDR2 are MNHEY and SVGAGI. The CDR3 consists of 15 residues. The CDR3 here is CASSYGGREDEKLFF. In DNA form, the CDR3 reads TGTGCCAGCAGTTACGGTGGCAGGGAGGATGAAAAACTGTTTTTT.

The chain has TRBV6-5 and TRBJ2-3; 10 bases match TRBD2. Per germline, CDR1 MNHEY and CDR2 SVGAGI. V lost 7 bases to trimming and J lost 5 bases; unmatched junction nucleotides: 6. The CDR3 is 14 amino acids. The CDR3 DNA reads TGTGCCAGCAACGTAGCGGGAGGAATAGATACGCAGTATTTT. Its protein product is CASNVAGGIDTQYF.

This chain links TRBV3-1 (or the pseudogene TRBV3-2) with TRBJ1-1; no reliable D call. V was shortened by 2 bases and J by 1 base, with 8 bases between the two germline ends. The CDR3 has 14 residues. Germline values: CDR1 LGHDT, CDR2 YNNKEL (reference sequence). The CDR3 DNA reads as TGTGCCAGCAGCCAATTCTCGGGGAACACTGAAGCTTTCTTT. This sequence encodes CASSQFSGNTEAFF.

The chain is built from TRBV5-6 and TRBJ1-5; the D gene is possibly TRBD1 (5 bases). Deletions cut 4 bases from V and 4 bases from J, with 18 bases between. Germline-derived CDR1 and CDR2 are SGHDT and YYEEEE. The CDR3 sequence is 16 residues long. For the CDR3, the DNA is TGTGCCAGCAGCCTCTGGGGAGGCCCAGGGAATCAGCCCCAGCATTTT. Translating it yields CASSLWGGPGNQPQHF.